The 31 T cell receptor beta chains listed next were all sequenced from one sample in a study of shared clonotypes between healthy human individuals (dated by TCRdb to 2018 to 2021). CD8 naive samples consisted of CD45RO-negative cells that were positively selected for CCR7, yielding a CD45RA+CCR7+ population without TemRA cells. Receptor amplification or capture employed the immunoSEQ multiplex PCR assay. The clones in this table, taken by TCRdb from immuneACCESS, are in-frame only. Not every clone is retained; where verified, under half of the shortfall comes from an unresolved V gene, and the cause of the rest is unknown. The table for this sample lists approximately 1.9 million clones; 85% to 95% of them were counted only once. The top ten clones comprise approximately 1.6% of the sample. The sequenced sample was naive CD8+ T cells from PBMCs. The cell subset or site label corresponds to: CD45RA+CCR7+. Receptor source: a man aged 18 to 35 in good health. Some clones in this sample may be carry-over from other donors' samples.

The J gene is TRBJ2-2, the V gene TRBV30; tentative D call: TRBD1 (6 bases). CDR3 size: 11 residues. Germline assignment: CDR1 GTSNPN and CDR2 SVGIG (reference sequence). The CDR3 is CCSGTTGELFF. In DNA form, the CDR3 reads TGTTGTTCAGGGACAACCGGGGAGCTGTTTTTT.

CDR3 region: CASSSTGLNWEKLFF. The CDR3 nucleotides are TGCGCCAGCAGCTCAACAGGGTTGAATTGGGAAAAACTGTTTTTT. The genes are TRBV4-1 and TRBJ1-4; a weak D match, TRBD1 (6 bases). Per the germline V gene, CDR1 is MGHRA and CDR2 is YSYEKL. The CDR3 covers 15 residues. The ends were cut back, 5 bases at V and 8 bases at J, with 18 bases in the middle.

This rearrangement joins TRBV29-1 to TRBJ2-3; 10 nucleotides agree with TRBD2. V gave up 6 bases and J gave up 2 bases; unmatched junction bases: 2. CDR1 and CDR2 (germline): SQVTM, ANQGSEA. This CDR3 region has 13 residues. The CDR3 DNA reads TGCAGCGTAGGGACTAGCGTCACAGATACGCAGTATTTT. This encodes CSVGTSVTDTQYF.

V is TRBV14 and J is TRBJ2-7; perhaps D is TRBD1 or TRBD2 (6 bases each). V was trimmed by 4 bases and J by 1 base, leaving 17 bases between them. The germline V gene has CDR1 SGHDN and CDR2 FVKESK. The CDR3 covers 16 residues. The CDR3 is CASSRGAYASSYEQYF. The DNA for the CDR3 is TGTGCCAGCAGCCGGGGGGCCTATGCCAGTTCCTACGAGCAGTACTTC.

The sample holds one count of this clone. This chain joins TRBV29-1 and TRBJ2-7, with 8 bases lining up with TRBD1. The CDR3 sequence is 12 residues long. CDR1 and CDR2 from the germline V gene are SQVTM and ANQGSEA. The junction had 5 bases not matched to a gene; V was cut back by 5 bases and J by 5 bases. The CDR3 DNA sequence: TGCAGCGTTTTGGACAGGGCCCACGAGCAGTACTTC. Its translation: CSVLDRAHEQYF.

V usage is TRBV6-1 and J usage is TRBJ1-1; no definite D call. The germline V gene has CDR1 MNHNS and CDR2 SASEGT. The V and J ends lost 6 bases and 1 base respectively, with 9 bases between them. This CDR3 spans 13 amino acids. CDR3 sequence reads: CASSLGRNTEAFF. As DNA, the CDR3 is TGTGCCAGCAGCCTCGGACGGAACACTGAAGCTTTCTTT.

In nucleotides, the CDR3 is TGTGCCAGCAGCTTACAGGAGGAGGTTGAAGCTTTCTTT. This codes for CASSLQEEVEAFF. This rearrangement joins TRBV7-9 to TRBJ1-1; D is uncertain. Trimming left V 2 bases short and J 7 bases short, with 11 bases between. Germline assignment: CDR1 SEHNR and CDR2 FQNEAQ (reference sequence). This CDR3 spans 13 amino acids. The whole variable domain, filled in from reference TRBV7-9 and TRBJ1-1, reads DTGVSQNPRHKITKRGQNVTFRCDPISEHNRLYWYRQTLGQGPEFLTYFQNEAQLEKSRLLSDRFSAERPKGSFSTLEIQRTEQGDSAMYLCASSLQEEVEAFFGQGTRLTVV.

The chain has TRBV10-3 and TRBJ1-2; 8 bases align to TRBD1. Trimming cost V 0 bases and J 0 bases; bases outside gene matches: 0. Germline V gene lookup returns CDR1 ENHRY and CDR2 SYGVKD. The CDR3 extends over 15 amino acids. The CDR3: CAISESQGANYGYTF. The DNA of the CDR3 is TGTGCCATCAGTGAGTCACAGGGGGCTAACTATGGCTACACCTTC.

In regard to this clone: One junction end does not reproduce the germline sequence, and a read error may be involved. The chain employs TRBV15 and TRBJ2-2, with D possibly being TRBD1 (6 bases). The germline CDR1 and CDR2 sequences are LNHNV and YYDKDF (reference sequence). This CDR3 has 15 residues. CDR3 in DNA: TGTGCCACCCGCAGGGGCCGTACGAACACCGGGGAGCTGTTTTTT. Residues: CATRRGRTNTGELFF.

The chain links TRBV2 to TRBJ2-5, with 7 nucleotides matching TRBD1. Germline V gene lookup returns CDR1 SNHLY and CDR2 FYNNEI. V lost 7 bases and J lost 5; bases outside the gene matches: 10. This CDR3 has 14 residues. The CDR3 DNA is TGTGCCAGCACATCGGCAGGGGGAGAGGAGACCCAGTACTTC. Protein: CASTSAGGEETQYF.

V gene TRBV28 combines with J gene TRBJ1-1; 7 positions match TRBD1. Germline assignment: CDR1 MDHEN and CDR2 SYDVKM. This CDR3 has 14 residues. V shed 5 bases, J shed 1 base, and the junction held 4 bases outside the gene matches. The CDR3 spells CASSPRTGNTEAFF. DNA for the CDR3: TGTGCCAGCAGTCCCCGGACAGGGAACACTGAAGCTTTCTTT.

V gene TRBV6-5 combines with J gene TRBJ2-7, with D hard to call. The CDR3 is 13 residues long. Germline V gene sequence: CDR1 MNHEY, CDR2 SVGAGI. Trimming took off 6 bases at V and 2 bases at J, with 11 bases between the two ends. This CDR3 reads CASSLTGTYEQYF. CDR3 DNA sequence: TGTGCCAGCAGCCTCACGGGCACCTACGAGCAGTACTTC.

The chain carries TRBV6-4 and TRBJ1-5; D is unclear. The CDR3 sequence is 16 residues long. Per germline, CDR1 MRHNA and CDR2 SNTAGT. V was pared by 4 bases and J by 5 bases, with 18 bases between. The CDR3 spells CASSVNVPRRYQPQHF. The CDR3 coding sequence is TGTGCCAGCAGTGTAAACGTTCCCCGGAGGTATCAGCCCCAGCATTTT.

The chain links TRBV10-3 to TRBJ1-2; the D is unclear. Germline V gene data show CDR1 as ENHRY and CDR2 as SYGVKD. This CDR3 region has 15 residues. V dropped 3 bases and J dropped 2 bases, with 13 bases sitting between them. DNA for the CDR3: TGTGCCATCAGTGATCCCTCGGACGTAAACTATGGCTACACCTTC. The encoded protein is CAISDPSDVNYGYTF.

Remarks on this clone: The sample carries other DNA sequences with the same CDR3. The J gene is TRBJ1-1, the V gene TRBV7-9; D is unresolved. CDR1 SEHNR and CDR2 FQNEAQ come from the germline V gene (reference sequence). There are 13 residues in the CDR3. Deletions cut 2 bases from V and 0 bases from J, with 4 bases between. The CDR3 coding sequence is TGTGCCAGCAGCTTACCAATGAACACTGAAGCTTTCTTT. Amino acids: CASSLPMNTEAFF.

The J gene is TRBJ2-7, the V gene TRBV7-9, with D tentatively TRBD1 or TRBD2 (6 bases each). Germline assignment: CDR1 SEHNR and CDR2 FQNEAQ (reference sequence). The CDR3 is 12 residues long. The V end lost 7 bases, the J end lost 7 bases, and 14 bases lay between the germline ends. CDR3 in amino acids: CASTLTGREQYF. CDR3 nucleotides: TGTGCCAGCACCCTAACAGGGAGGGAGCAGTACTTC. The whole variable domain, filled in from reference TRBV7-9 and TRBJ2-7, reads DTGVSQNPRHKITKRGQNVTFRCDPISEHNRLYWYRQTLGQGPEFLTYFQNEAQLEKSRLLSDRFSAERPKGSFSTLEIQRTEQGDSAMYLCASTLTGREQYFGPGTRLTVT.

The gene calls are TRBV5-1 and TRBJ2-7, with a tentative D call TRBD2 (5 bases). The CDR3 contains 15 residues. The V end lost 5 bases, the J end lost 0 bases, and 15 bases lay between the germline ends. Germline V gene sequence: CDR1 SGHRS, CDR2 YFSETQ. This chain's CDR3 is CASSLLSGNSYEQYF. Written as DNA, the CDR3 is TGCGCCAGCAGTCTCCTCTCGGGGAACTCCTACGAGCAGTACTTC.

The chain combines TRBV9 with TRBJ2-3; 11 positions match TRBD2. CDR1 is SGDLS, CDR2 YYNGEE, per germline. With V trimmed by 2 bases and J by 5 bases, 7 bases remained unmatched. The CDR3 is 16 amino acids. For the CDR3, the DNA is TGTGCCAGCAGCGTCACTAGCGGGAGTCTCGTAGATACGCAGTATTTT. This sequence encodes CASSVTSGSLVDTQYF.

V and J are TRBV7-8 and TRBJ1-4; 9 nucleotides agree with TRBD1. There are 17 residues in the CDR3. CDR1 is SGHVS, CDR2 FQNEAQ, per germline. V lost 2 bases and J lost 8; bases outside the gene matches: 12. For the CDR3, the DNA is TGTGCCAGCAGCTTACGAGAGACAGGGGGATTCGACGAAAAACTGTTTTTT. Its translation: CASSLRETGGFDEKLFF.

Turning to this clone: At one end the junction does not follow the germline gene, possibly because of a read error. As DNA, the CDR3 is TGTGCCAGCAGTTACGTATCGATCAAGACAGGTCAGGGAGATACACAGTATTTT. Amino acids: CASSYVSIKTGQGDTQYF. The gene calls are TRBV27 and TRBJ2-3; D might be TRBD1 (6 bases). The CDR3 covers 18 residues. Germline V gives CDR1 MNHEY, CDR2 SMNVEV (reference sequence).

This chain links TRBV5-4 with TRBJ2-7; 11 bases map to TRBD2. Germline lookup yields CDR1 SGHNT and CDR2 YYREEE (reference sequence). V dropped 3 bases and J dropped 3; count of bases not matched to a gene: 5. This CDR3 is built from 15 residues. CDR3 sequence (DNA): TGTGCCAGCAGCTCACTAGCGGGAGTGGTCTACGAGCAGTACTTC. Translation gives CASSSLAGVVYEQYF.

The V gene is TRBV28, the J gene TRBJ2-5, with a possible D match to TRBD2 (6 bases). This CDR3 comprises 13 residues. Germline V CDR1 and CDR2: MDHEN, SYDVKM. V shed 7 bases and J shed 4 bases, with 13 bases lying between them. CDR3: CASNHRDSETQYF. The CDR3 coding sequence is TGTGCCAGCAACCACCGGGACTCAGAGACCCAGTACTTC.

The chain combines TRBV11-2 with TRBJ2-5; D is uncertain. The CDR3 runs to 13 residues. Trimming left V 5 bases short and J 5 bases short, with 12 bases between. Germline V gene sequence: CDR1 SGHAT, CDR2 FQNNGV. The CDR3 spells CASSALIWETQYF. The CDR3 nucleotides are TGTGCCAGCAGCGCCTTGATCTGGGAGACCCAGTACTTC.

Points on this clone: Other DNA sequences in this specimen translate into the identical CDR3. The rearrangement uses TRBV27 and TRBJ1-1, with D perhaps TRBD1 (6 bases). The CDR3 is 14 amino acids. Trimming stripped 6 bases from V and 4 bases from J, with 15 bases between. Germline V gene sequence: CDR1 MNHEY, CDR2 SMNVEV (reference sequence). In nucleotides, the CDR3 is TGTGCCAGCAGCCTACGGGGGGCTGGCACTGAAGCTTTCTTT. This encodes CASSLRGAGTEAFF.

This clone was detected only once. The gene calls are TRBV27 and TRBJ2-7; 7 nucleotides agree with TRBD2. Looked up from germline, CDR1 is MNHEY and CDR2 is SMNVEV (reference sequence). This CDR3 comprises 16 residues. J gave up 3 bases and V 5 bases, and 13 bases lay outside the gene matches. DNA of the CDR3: TGTGCCAGCAGTCCGTCTGTAGGACTAGTCGACTACGAGCAGTACTTC. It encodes CASSPSVGLVDYEQYF.

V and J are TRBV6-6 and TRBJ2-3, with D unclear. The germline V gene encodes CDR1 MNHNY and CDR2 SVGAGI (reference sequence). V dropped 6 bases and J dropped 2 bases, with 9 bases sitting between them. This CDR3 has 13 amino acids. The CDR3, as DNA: TGTGCCAGCAGACCGGGCCTCACAGATACGCAGTATTTT. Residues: CASRPGLTDTQYF.

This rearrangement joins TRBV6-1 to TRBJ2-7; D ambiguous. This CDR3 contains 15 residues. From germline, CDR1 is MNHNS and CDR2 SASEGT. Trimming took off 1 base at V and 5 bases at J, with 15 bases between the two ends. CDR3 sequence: CASSEVPRDYNEQYF. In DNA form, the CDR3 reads TGTGCCAGCAGTGAAGTCCCTAGGGATTATAACGAGCAGTACTTC.

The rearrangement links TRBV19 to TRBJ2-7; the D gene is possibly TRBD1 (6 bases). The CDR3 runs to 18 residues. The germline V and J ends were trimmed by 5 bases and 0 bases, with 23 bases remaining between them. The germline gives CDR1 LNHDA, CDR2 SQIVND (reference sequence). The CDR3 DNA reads TGTGCCAGTAGTTTGGGGGCGGGTTCTGGACCCCGCTCCTACGAGCAGTACTTC. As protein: CASSLGAGSGPRSYEQYF.

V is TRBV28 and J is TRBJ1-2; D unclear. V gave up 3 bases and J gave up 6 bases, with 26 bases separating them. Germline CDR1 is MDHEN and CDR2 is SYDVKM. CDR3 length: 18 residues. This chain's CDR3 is CASSFHFSRTAARDGYTF. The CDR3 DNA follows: TGTGCCAGCAGTTTTCATTTCTCTAGGACCGCCGCGAGGGATGGCTACACCTTC.

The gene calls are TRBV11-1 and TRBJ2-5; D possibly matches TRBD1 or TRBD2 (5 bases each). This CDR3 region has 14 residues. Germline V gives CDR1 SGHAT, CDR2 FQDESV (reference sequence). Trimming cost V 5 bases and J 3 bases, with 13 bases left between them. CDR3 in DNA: TGTGCCAGCAGCGCCCGGGACCGCGAAGAGACCCAGTACTTC. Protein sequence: CASSARDREETQYF.

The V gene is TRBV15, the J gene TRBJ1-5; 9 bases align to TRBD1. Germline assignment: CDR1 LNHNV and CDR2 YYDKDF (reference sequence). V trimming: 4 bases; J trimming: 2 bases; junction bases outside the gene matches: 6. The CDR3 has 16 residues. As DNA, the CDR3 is TGTGCCACCAGCATATACAGGGGGCCTGGCAATCAGCCCCAGCATTTT. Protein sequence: CATSIYRGPGNQPQHF.